These T cell receptor beta chains were read from a single sample in a study of cytomegalovirus exposure and HLA in healthy donors. The protocol was immunoSEQ multiplex PCR, while the TCRdb copy is restricted to in-frame clones and leaves out a portion. The sample shows around 150,000 clones, roughly 85% of them seen only once. The sequenced sample was PBMCs. The receptors originated from a woman between 50 and 59 years old in good health and CMV-seropositive. Both conserved end residues are part of each CDR3. Fields, in order: CDR3 protein, CDR3 DNA, D gene, V gene, J gene, clone size. A D gene is named only where the DNA matches it firmly. Clone size, where shown, is once, few, many, or a class for clones that have expanded.

CDR3aa: CASRSKRQGTGGTIYF
CDR3nt: TGTGCAAGTCGCTCAAAGAGACAGGGAACGGGCGGCACCATATATTTT
d_gene: -
v_gene: TRBV12-2
j_gene: TRBJ1-3
abundance: -

CDR3aa: CASKTGQGSNQPQHF
CDR3nt: TGTGCCAGTAAAACCGGACAGGGGAGCAATCAGCCCCAGCATTTT
d_gene: TRBD1
v_gene: TRBV6-1
j_gene: TRBJ1-5
abundance: few

CDR3aa: CASSYMDRDEQYF
CDR3nt: TGTGCCAGCAGTTACATGGACAGGGACGAGCAGTACTTC
d_gene: TRBD1
v_gene: TRBV27
j_gene: TRBJ2-7
abundance: once

CDR3aa: CASSDWRENLEETQYF
CDR3nt: TGTGCCAGCTCAGACTGGCGGGAGAACTTAGAAGAGACCCAGTACTTC
d_gene: TRBD2
v_gene: TRBV18
j_gene: TRBJ2-5
abundance: -

CDR3aa: CASSRNRDRGVWEQYF
CDR3nt: TGCGCCAGCAGCCGCAACCGGGACAGGGGAGTGTGGGAGCAGTACTTC
d_gene: TRBD1
v_gene: TRBV4-3
j_gene: TRBJ2-7
abundance: -

CDR3aa: CASSNLGGQGLMYGYTF
CDR3nt: TGTGCCAGCAGTAACCTGGGCGGCCAGGGTTTAATGTATGGCTACACCTTC
d_gene: -
v_gene: TRBV2
j_gene: TRBJ1-2
abundance: once

CDR3aa: CASSPDGLEAFF
CDR3nt: TGCGCCAGCAGCCCGGACGGACTTGAAGCTTTCTTT
d_gene: -
v_gene: TRBV5-1
j_gene: TRBJ1-1
abundance: -

CDR3aa: CASSFSGSTDTQYF
CDR3nt: TGTGCCAGCAGCTTTAGCGGGAGCACAGATACGCAGTATTTT
d_gene: TRBD2
v_gene: TRBV5-6
j_gene: TRBJ2-3
abundance: once

CDR3aa: CASSPFAGGGDPEAFF
CDR3nt: TGTGCCAGCAGCCCATTCGCAGGAGGGGGGGACCCTGAAGCTTTCTTT
d_gene: -
v_gene: TRBV13
j_gene: TRBJ1-1
abundance: -

CDR3aa: CASSQRNLNTEAFF
CDR3nt: TGTGCCAGCAGCCAGAGGAACCTGAACACTGAAGCTTTCTTT
d_gene: -
v_gene: TRBV7-2
j_gene: TRBJ1-1
abundance: -

CDR3aa: CASSEEARAAFF
CDR3nt: TGCGCCAGCAGTGAGGAAGCGCGGGCCGCTTTCTTT
d_gene: -
v_gene: TRBV10-2
j_gene: TRBJ1-1
abundance: few

CDR3aa: CASSNGLAGALSTDTQYF
CDR3nt: TGCGCCAGCAGCAACGGACTAGCGGGGGCCCTTAGCACAGATACGCAGTATTTT
d_gene: TRBD2
v_gene: TRBV5-1
j_gene: TRBJ2-3
abundance: -

CDR3aa: CASSLGDRGQETQYF
CDR3nt: TGCGCCAGCAGCTTAGGGGACAGGGGGCAAGAGACCCAGTACTTC
d_gene: TRBD1
v_gene: TRBV5-1
j_gene: TRBJ2-5
abundance: -

CDR3aa: CASSPAMGRGYGGELFF
CDR3nt: TGTGCCAGCAGCCCGGCTATGGGACGGGGGTATGGCGGGGAGCTGTTTTTT
d_gene: -
v_gene: TRBV5-8
j_gene: TRBJ2-2
abundance: few

CDR3aa: CASSELAGEGGELFF
CDR3nt: TGTGCCAGCAGTGAACTAGCGGGGGAGGGCGGGGAGCTGTTTTTT
d_gene: TRBD2
v_gene: TRBV2
j_gene: TRBJ2-2
abundance: -

CDR3aa: CASSLAGSSYNEQFF
CDR3nt: TGTGCCAGCAGTCTAGCGGGGTCTAGCTACAATGAGCAGTTCTTC
d_gene: TRBD2
v_gene: TRBV2
j_gene: TRBJ2-1
abundance: -

CDR3aa: CASSLDTNTEAFF
CDR3nt: TGTGCCAGCAGCCTGGACACAAACACTGAAGCTTTCTTT
d_gene: -
v_gene: TRBV7-6
j_gene: TRBJ1-1
abundance: -

CDR3aa: CASSWGTRVSDTQYF
CDR3nt: TGTGCCAGCAGCTGGGGGACTAGGGTATCAGATACGCAGTATTTT
d_gene: TRBD2
v_gene: TRBV28
j_gene: TRBJ2-3
abundance: -

CDR3aa: CASSELDSIYEKLFF
CDR3nt: TGTGCCAGCAGTGAATTAGACAGTATTTACGAAAAACTGTTTTTT
d_gene: -
v_gene: TRBV25-1
j_gene: TRBJ1-4
abundance: -

CDR3aa: CASSLAGGSETQYF
CDR3nt: TGTGCCAGTAGTCTAGCGGGAGGTTCAGAGACCCAGTACTTC
d_gene: TRBD2
v_gene: TRBV19
j_gene: TRBJ2-5
abundance: -

CDR3aa: CASSGRASGSSYNEQFF
CDR3nt: TGTGCCAGCAGCGGAAGGGCTAGCGGAAGCTCCTACAATGAGCAGTTCTTC
d_gene: TRBD2
v_gene: TRBV9
j_gene: TRBJ2-1
abundance: -

CDR3aa: CASSSQGAGGYTF
CDR3nt: TGTGCCAGCAGTTCACAGGGGGCCGGCGGCTACACCTTC
d_gene: TRBD1
v_gene: TRBV28
j_gene: TRBJ1-2
abundance: few

CDR3aa: CASSSLPGTGSPDTQYF
CDR3nt: TGTGCCAGCAGTTCACTACCCGGGACAGGGTCCCCAGATACGCAGTATTTT
d_gene: TRBD1
v_gene: TRBV28
j_gene: TRBJ2-3
abundance: -

CDR3aa: CASSYNRVTEAFF
CDR3nt: TGTGCCAGCAGCTACAACAGGGTCACTGAAGCTTTCTTT
d_gene: -
v_gene: TRBV6-5
j_gene: TRBJ1-1
abundance: -

CDR3aa: CASSHPSGRALYNEQFF
CDR3nt: TGCGCCAGCAGCCATCCCAGCGGGAGGGCCCTCTACAATGAGCAGTTCTTC
d_gene: TRBD2
v_gene: TRBV4-1
j_gene: TRBJ2-1
abundance: -

CDR3aa: CASSETSGFFTGELFF
CDR3nt: TGTGCCAGCAGCGAAACTAGCGGCTTCTTCACCGGGGAGCTGTTTTTT
d_gene: TRBD2
v_gene: TRBV7-6
j_gene: TRBJ2-2
abundance: -

CDR3aa: CASSRTSGVYNEQFF
CDR3nt: TGTGCCAGTAGTAGGACTAGCGGCGTGTACAATGAGCAGTTCTTC
d_gene: TRBD2
v_gene: TRBV19
j_gene: TRBJ2-1
abundance: -

CDR3aa: CASSVAPHSGGDTQYF
CDR3nt: TGTGCCAGCAGCGTAGCTCCTCACTCCGGGGGGGATACGCAGTATTTT
d_gene: TRBD2
v_gene: TRBV9
j_gene: TRBJ2-3
abundance: -

CDR3aa: CASSLQGTTNEKLFF
CDR3nt: TGCGCCAGCAGCTTACAGGGCACAACTAATGAAAAACTGTTTTTT
d_gene: -
v_gene: TRBV4-1
j_gene: TRBJ1-4
abundance: once

CDR3aa: CASSYSDRATNEKLFF
CDR3nt: TGTGCCAGCAGTTACTCCGACAGGGCAACTAATGAAAAACTGTTTTTT
d_gene: TRBD1
v_gene: TRBV6-6
j_gene: TRBJ1-4
abundance: -

CDR3aa: CASSRPRGGGYNEQFF
CDR3nt: TGTGCCAGCAGCCGACCCCGGGGGGGCGGCTACAATGAGCAGTTCTTC
d_gene: TRBD2
v_gene: TRBV7-2
j_gene: TRBJ2-1
abundance: -

CDR3aa: CASSFISGRADGANVLTF
CDR3nt: TGTGCCAGTAGTTTCATTAGCGGGAGGGCCGATGGGGCCAACGTCCTGACTTTC
d_gene: TRBD2
v_gene: TRBV19
j_gene: TRBJ2-6
abundance: -

CDR3aa: CASRVGTSGRPKTYEQYF
CDR3nt: TGTGCCAGCAGAGTAGGGACTAGCGGGAGGCCTAAAACCTACGAGCAGTACTTC
d_gene: TRBD2
v_gene: TRBV5-5
j_gene: TRBJ2-7
abundance: -

CDR3aa: CASSLGGAGNTIYF
CDR3nt: TGTGCCAGCAGCTTAGGGGGCGCGGGAAACACCATATATTTT
d_gene: TRBD1
v_gene: TRBV5-6
j_gene: TRBJ1-3
abundance: -

CDR3aa: CASSTGERGTDTQYF
CDR3nt: TGTGCCAGTAGTACCGGGGAGAGGGGCACAGATACGCAGTATTTT
d_gene: -
v_gene: TRBV19
j_gene: TRBJ2-3
abundance: -

CDR3aa: CASSLARGVDTQYF
CDR3nt: TGTGCCAGCAGCTTAGCCCGGGGGGTAGATACGCAGTATTTT
d_gene: TRBD2
v_gene: TRBV11-2
j_gene: TRBJ2-3
abundance: -

CDR3aa: CASSFRGRDGYTF
CDR3nt: TGTGCCAGCAGCTTTAGGGGGAGAGATGGCTACACCTTC
d_gene: -
v_gene: TRBV7-9
j_gene: TRBJ1-2
abundance: -

CDR3aa: CASSQGSVNTEAFF
CDR3nt: TGTGCCAGTTCCCAGGGCTCAGTGAACACTGAAGCTTTCTTT
d_gene: -
v_gene: TRBV6-1
j_gene: TRBJ1-1
abundance: -

CDR3aa: CASAPAGDRDYEQYF
CDR3nt: TGTGCCAGCGCACCGGCCGGGGACAGGGACTACGAGCAGTACTTC
d_gene: -
v_gene: TRBV21-1
j_gene: TRBJ2-7
abundance: -

CDR3aa: CASSPPYETQYF
CDR3nt: TGTGCCAGCAGCCCCCCCTATGAGACCCAGTACTTC
d_gene: -
v_gene: TRBV7-9
j_gene: TRBJ2-5
abundance: few